This T cell receptor (beta chain) was sequenced in a study of OX40 agonist ivuxolimab in advanced cancers. Study in general: Partial responses were seen in three patients, one with hepatocellular carcinoma and two with cutaneous melanoma.

Study results and limitations: Fewer expanded clones were found on average in CD4+ than in CD8+ T cells. Researchers did not determine the expanded peripheral T cells' antigen specificity.

Concerning this clone: Its specificity is not known.

The CDR3 is 16 residues long. Trimming took 2 bases from V and 0 from J, leaving 13 bases between them. Germline V CDR1 and CDR2: LGHNT, FRNRAP. The assay was immunoSEQ multiplex PCR, and TCRdb's table has in-frame clones only and misses some. The sample yields 60,000 to 100,000 clones, over 75% seen once. The chain employs TRBV12-5 and TRBJ1-1, with a tentative D call TRBD1 (5 bases). This TCR was sampled from an adult with an advanced solid tumor such as melanoma, head and neck, liver or kidney cancer. The sample consisted of CD4+ or CD8+ T cells sorted from blood, taken in a trial of the OX40 agonist ivuxolimab. As DNA, the CDR3 is TGTGCTAGTGGTTTGTATCGGGGCGACATGAACACTGAAGCTTTCTTT. Translated: CASGLYRGDMNTEAFF.